The sequence of this T cell receptor (beta chain) was determined in a study of radiotherapy plus CTLA-4 blockade in lung cancer. At the level of the study: Objective responses were seen in about a sixth of patients, disease control in around 30%.

Sequenced by immunoSEQ multiplex PCR; TCRdb stores in-frame clones only, minus some. The profile shows 30,000 to 45,000 clones, about 68% of them singletons. Only one count was recorded for this clone. Its antigen remains unknown. Notes on the study in general: According to reports, early shifts in blood T cell clones, alongside interferon-beta, forecast response most accurately. Researchers report tumor-derived TCR clones expanding in blood after radiotherapy plus ipilimumab.

The ends lost 0 bases at V and 8 bases at J; junction bases unmatched: 7. The CDR3 totals 14 residues. The V gene's germline CDR1 is SGDLS and CDR2 YYNGEE. This clonotype was sampled from a human donor with non-small cell lung cancer who had stable disease on radiotherapy plus ipilimumab. This sample comprised peripheral blood, obtained from a patient treated with radiotherapy plus ipilimumab. The J gene is TRBJ1-1, the V gene TRBV9; 7 positions agree with TRBD1. DNA for the CDR3: TGTGCCAGCAGCGTAGCGGGGACAGTCGGCGAAGCTTTCTTT. Protein: CASSVAGTVGEAFF.